The 9 T cell receptor beta chains given below trace back to one sample, sequenced in a study of OX40 agonist ivuxolimab in advanced cancers. Library creation used the immunoSEQ multiplex PCR assay. TCRdb's version of the immuneACCESS table is confined to in-frame rearrangements and falls short of the full clone set. An unresolved V gene accounts for under half of the shortfall where checked; the remainder is of unknown origin. For this sample the table gives 55,000 to 75,000 clones, of which about 86% were detected only once. Of the sample, 0.65% to 0.9% is held by the ten largest clones. Here the sequenced sample was CD4+ or CD8+ T cells sorted from blood, taken in a trial of the OX40 agonist ivuxolimab. These receptors were obtained from an adult with an advanced solid tumor such as melanoma, head and neck, liver or kidney cancer.

The chain employs TRBV2 and TRBJ2-1; 7 bases map to TRBD1. Trimming at V came to 7 bases and at J to 1 base, leaving 7 bases not matched to a gene. Germline V gene lookup returns CDR1 SNHLY and CDR2 FYNNEI. The CDR3 loop spans 15 amino acids. CDR3 DNA: TGTGCCAGCAAGCCCAGGGGACAGTCCTACAATGAGCAGTTCTTC. Amino acid sequence: CASKPRGQSYNEQFF.

The chain recombines TRBV30 with TRBJ1-5, with TRBD1 matching 8 bases. The germline V gene has CDR1 GTSNPN and CDR2 SVGIG (reference sequence). With 5 bases clipped from V and 2 bases from J, the junction kept 8 bases outside the gene matches. This CDR3 comprises 15 residues. This CDR3 is CAWRQGAIGNQPQHF. CDR3 DNA sequence: TGTGCCTGGCGGCAGGGGGCGATTGGCAATCAGCCCCAGCATTTT.

The chain has TRBV7-8 and TRBJ1-1; D remains unclear. The germline V gene has CDR1 SGHVS and CDR2 FQNEAQ. Trimming removed 3 bases from V and 0 bases from J, with 8 bases in between. The CDR3 contains 14 residues. CDR3 DNA sequence: TGTGCCAGCAGCTTTGCAATCATGAACACTGAAGCTTTCTTT. It specifies CASSFAIMNTEAFF.

The chain employs TRBV27 and TRBJ2-1, with 15 bases lining up with TRBD2. Germline V gene sequence: CDR1 MNHEY, CDR2 SMNVEV (reference sequence). The trim removed 4 bases at V and 8 bases at J, leaving 9 bases unmatched. The length of the CDR3 is 17 residues. The CDR3 loop reads CASSSGLAGGWVDEQFF. The DNA of the CDR3 is TGTGCCAGCAGTTCCGGACTAGCGGGAGGGTGGGTGGATGAGCAGTTCTTC.

V is TRBV6-6 and J is TRBJ2-5, with 9 bases that match TRBD2. V dropped 4 bases and J dropped 2; count of bases not matched to a gene: 8. This CDR3 has 16 residues. CDR1 is MNHNY and CDR2 is SVGAGI in the germline V gene (reference sequence). CDR3 in DNA: TGTGCCAGCAGTTCGTCAGCGGGGGGACTACAAGAGACCCAGTACTTC. Translated, it gives CASSSSAGGLQETQYF.

This clone was seen ten or more times. The rearrangement joins TRBV7-8 to TRBJ1-1; D is possibly TRBD1 (5 bases). Trimming removed 1 base from V and 0 bases from J, with 9 bases in between. CDR3 length equals 15 residues. The germline V gene has CDR1 SGHVS and CDR2 FQNEAQ. As DNA, the CDR3 is TGTGCCAGCAGCTTAGGCGGGGGGTTGAACACTGAAGCTTTCTTT. This codes for CASSLGGGLNTEAFF.

The chain combines TRBV5-1 with TRBJ1-4; D is uncertain. CDR3 size: 15 residues. Germline-derived CDR1 and CDR2 are SGHRS and YFSETQ. The ends were cut back, 0 bases at V and 6 bases at J, with 12 bases in the middle. The CDR3 DNA sequence: TGCGCCAGCAGCTTGGGGTGGCAAGCGGATGAAAAACTGTTTTTT. Protein: CASSLGWQADEKLFF.

This chain connects TRBV5-1 to TRBJ2-5; tentatively, D is TRBD1 (6 bases). The germline V gene encodes CDR1 SGHRS and CDR2 YFSETQ. The V end lost 4 bases, the J end lost 2 bases, and 12 bases lay between the germline ends. The CDR3 totals 14 residues. CDR3 amino acids: CASSRSGQQETQYF. CDR3 in DNA: TGCGCCAGCAGCAGATCCGGACAGCAAGAGACCCAGTACTTC.

This rearrangement joins TRBV29-1 to TRBJ2-5; D might be TRBD1 (7 bases). This CDR3 comprises 16 residues. Between the trimmed V and J ends, which lost 4 bases and 3 bases, there was a span of 21 bases. Germline loops: CDR1 SQVTM, CDR2 ANQGSEA. This CDR3 is CSVGRSGGRLKETQYF. The CDR3, as DNA: TGCAGCGTTGGTCGTTCAGGGGGGCGCTTAAAAGAGACCCAGTACTTC.